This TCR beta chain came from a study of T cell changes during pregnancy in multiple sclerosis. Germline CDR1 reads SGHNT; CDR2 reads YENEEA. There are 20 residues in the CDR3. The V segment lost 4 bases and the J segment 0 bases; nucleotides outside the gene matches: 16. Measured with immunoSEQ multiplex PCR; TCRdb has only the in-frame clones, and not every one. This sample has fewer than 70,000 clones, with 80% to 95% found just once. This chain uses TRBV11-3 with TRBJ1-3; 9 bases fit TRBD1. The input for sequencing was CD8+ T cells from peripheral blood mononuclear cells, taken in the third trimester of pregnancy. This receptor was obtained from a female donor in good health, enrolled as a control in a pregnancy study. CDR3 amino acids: CASSSSDRGSISFSGNTIYF. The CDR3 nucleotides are TGTGCCAGCAGCTCCTCGGACAGGGGCTCGATCTCTTTCTCTGGAAACACCATATATTTT.